Listed below are T cell receptor beta chains from one sample, sequenced in a study of shared clonotypes between healthy human individuals. The table came from immunoSEQ multiplex PCR; TCRdb's copy has only in-frame clones and leaves some out. Of around 320,000 clones in the sample, around 86% were seen once. The sample was memory CD8+ T cells sorted from blood. The source of these receptors is a man in his late teens or twenties in good health. Each CDR3 is given with its conserved first and last residue. The D gene is left open where the match is weak. Rows may omit the clone size; those that give it use once, few, many or a size class.

j_call: TRBJ1-1; clone_size: .; d_call: TRBD1; v_call: TRBV25-1; cdr3_length: 16; cdr3_nt: TGTGCCAGCAGTGACCGACAGGGGGCTTCAAACACTGAAGCTTTCTTT; cdr3_aa: CASSDRQGASNTEAFF
j_call: TRBJ1-1; clone_size: .; d_call: .; v_call: TRBV7-9; cdr3_length: 12; cdr3_nt: TGTGCCAGCAGCCCTTTAGGTACTGAAGCTTTCTTT; cdr3_aa: CASSPLGTEAFF
j_call: TRBJ2-1; clone_size: .; d_call: .; v_call: TRBV5-1; cdr3_length: 12; cdr3_nt: TGCGCCAGCAGCTTCAACACGTATGAGCAGTTCTTC; cdr3_aa: CASSFNTYEQFF
j_call: TRBJ2-1; clone_size: .; d_call: TRBD1; v_call: TRBV7-3; cdr3_length: 16; cdr3_nt: TGTGCCAGCAGCTCAACCCCGGACAGGGGGCGCGGTGAGCAGTTCTTC; cdr3_aa: CASSSTPDRGRGEQFF
j_call: TRBJ2-2; clone_size: .; d_call: .; v_call: TRBV27; cdr3_length: 14; cdr3_nt: TGTGCCAGCAGTTTATCCGGGGGCTTCGGGGAGCTGTTTTTT; cdr3_aa: CASSLSGGFGELFF
j_call: TRBJ2-7; clone_size: .; d_call: .; v_call: TRBV7-9; cdr3_length: 16; cdr3_nt: TGTGCCAGCAGCTTACCCTCTAGAGGGGGGTCCTACGAGCAGTACTTC; cdr3_aa: CASSLPSRGGSYEQYF
j_call: TRBJ2-3; clone_size: .; d_call: TRBD2; v_call: TRBV29-1; cdr3_length: 15; cdr3_nt: TGCAGCGGACGTGGGACTAGCGGGAAGACAGATACGCAGTATTTT; cdr3_aa: CSGRGTSGKTDTQYF
j_call: TRBJ1-6; clone_size: .; d_call: .; v_call: TRBV11-2; cdr3_length: 13; cdr3_nt: TGTGCCAGCAGCTGGGGCACTAATTCACCCCTCCACTTT; cdr3_aa: CASSWGTNSPLHF
j_call: TRBJ1-6; clone_size: .; d_call: .; v_call: TRBV4-1; cdr3_length: 15; cdr3_nt: TGCGCCAGCAGCCAAGAATCGCGGATGAATTCACCCCTCCACTTT; cdr3_aa: CASSQESRMNSPLHF
j_call: TRBJ2-5; clone_size: .; d_call: TRBD2; v_call: TRBV29-1; cdr3_length: 18; cdr3_nt: TGCAGCGTTGAAGGGTTAACTAGCGGGAGGGGCTCCCAAGAGACCCAGTACTTC; cdr3_aa: CSVEGLTSGRGSQETQYF
j_call: TRBJ2-2; clone_size: .; d_call: .; v_call: TRBV7-9; cdr3_length: 18; cdr3_nt: TGTGCCAGCAGCTCCGGACAGATAGAACGGAGGAGGACCGGGGAGCTGTTTTTT; cdr3_aa: CASSSGQIERRRTGELFF
j_call: TRBJ1-6; clone_size: .; d_call: .; v_call: TRBV4-1; cdr3_length: 16; cdr3_nt: TGCGCCAGCAGCCAAGATGGGACTTCCTATAATTCACCCCTCCACTTT; cdr3_aa: CASSQDGTSYNSPLHF
j_call: TRBJ1-6; clone_size: .; d_call: TRBD1; v_call: TRBV7-9; cdr3_length: 15; cdr3_nt: TGTGCCAGCAGACCGACAGGGGAATATAATTCACCCCTCCACTTT; cdr3_aa: CASRPTGEYNSPLHF
j_call: TRBJ1-1; clone_size: .; d_call: TRBD1; v_call: TRBV30; cdr3_length: 13; cdr3_nt: TGTGCCTGGAGCTGGACAGGAGACACTGAAGCTTTCTTT; cdr3_aa: CAWSWTGDTEAFF
j_call: TRBJ2-7; clone_size: .; d_call: .; v_call: TRBV10-3; cdr3_length: 15; cdr3_nt: TGTGCCATCAGTGAGGATTGGGGGGAGAACGACGAGCAGTACTTC; cdr3_aa: CAISEDWGENDEQYF
j_call: TRBJ2-3; clone_size: .; d_call: TRBD2; v_call: TRBV13; cdr3_length: 16; cdr3_nt: TGTGCCAGCAGCCCGGCGGGACTAGTAATGAGAGATACGCAGTATTTT; cdr3_aa: CASSPAGLVMRDTQYF
j_call: TRBJ1-2; clone_size: .; d_call: .; v_call: TRBV7-9; cdr3_length: 14; cdr3_nt: TGTGCCAGCACCTTTGGGCCTTCGATAAAAGGCTACACCTTC; cdr3_aa: CASTFGPSIKGYTF
j_call: TRBJ1-4; clone_size: .; d_call: .; v_call: TRBV7-9; cdr3_length: 15; cdr3_nt: TGTGCCAGCAGCTTAGCGGGACCGTATAATGAAAAACTGTTTTTT; cdr3_aa: CASSLAGPYNEKLFF
j_call: TRBJ1-2; clone_size: .; d_call: .; v_call: TRBV7-9; cdr3_length: 19; cdr3_nt: TGTGCCAGCAGCTTACAGGGCAAGCACCCGTTGAGAGTCAACTATGGCTACACCTTC; cdr3_aa: CASSLQGKHPLRVNYGYTF
j_call: TRBJ2-7; clone_size: .; d_call: .; v_call: TRBV4-2; cdr3_length: 18; cdr3_nt: TGTGCCAGCAGCCAAGAGATATGGACAGCCCTAAGCTCCTACGAGCAGTACTTC; cdr3_aa: CASSQEIWTALSSYEQYF
j_call: TRBJ1-2; clone_size: .; d_call: .; v_call: TRBV7-9; cdr3_length: 15; cdr3_nt: TGTGCCAGCAGCCCTCAGACAGGAGACTTCTATGGCTACACCTTC; cdr3_aa: CASSPQTGDFYGYTF
j_call: TRBJ2-5; clone_size: .; d_call: TRBD2; v_call: TRBV5-1; cdr3_length: 16; cdr3_nt: TGCGCCAGCAGCTTGTGGTCGGGAGGGTCCCAAGAGACCCAGTACTTC; cdr3_aa: CASSLWSGGSQETQYF
j_call: TRBJ2-2; clone_size: .; d_call: TRBD1; v_call: TRBV7-7; cdr3_length: 15; cdr3_nt: TGTGCTAGCAGCCTGGGGACAGGGGGTGGCCGAGAGCTGTTTTTT; cdr3_aa: CASSLGTGGGRELFF
j_call: TRBJ1-2; clone_size: .; d_call: TRBD1; v_call: TRBV7-2; cdr3_length: 17; cdr3_nt: TGTGCCAGCAATCTCTCGCGCGACAGGGTACTCGTCTATGGCTACACCTTC; cdr3_aa: CASNLSRDRVLVYGYTF
j_call: TRBJ1-5; clone_size: once; d_call: TRBD1; v_call: TRBV2; cdr3_length: 19; cdr3_nt: TGTGCCAGCAGCCAGGGGGGATTATGGTTGCCGGGGGGCAATCAGCCCCAGCATTTT; cdr3_aa: CASSQGGLWLPGGNQPQHF
j_call: TRBJ1-1; clone_size: .; d_call: TRBD1; v_call: TRBV30; cdr3_length: 15; cdr3_nt: TGTGCCTGGAGTCCCTGGACAGGGGGGAACACTGAAGCTTTCTTT; cdr3_aa: CAWSPWTGGNTEAFF
j_call: TRBJ2-7; clone_size: .; d_call: .; v_call: TRBV7-9; cdr3_length: 19; cdr3_nt: TGTGCCAGCAGCTTGCCCGGAGGGGGCCCCATTTTCGACTCCTACGAGCAGTACTTC; cdr3_aa: CASSLPGGGPIFDSYEQYF
j_call: TRBJ2-3; clone_size: .; d_call: TRBD1; v_call: TRBV5-1; cdr3_length: 20; cdr3_nt: TGCGCCAGCAGCTTAGACAGGGGGCCAAGGCCCAGGAGCGACACAGATACGCAGTATTTT; cdr3_aa: CASSLDRGPRPRSDTDTQYF
j_call: TRBJ2-7; clone_size: .; d_call: TRBD1; v_call: TRBV30; cdr3_length: 13; cdr3_nt: TGTGCCTGGAGGGGGACAGGGACCTACGAGCAGTACTTC; cdr3_aa: CAWRGTGTYEQYF
j_call: TRBJ1-1; clone_size: .; d_call: TRBD1; v_call: TRBV4-1; cdr3_length: 14; cdr3_nt: TGCGCCAGCAGCCAAGGACAGGGGGACACTGAAGCTTTCTTT; cdr3_aa: CASSQGQGDTEAFF
j_call: TRBJ2-5; clone_size: .; d_call: TRBD1; v_call: TRBV5-1; cdr3_length: 16; cdr3_nt: TGCGCCAGCAGCTTGGCTCCGGGACAGGGTAGGGAGACCCAGTACTTC; cdr3_aa: CASSLAPGQGRETQYF
j_call: TRBJ2-1; clone_size: .; d_call: .; v_call: TRBV7-9; cdr3_length: 13; cdr3_nt: TGTGCCAGCAGCCCCGGGACACCTAATGAGCAGTTCTTC; cdr3_aa: CASSPGTPNEQFF
j_call: TRBJ2-7; clone_size: .; d_call: .; v_call: TRBV5-4; cdr3_length: 14; cdr3_nt: TGTGCCAGCAGCTTGTCGTTCGAGGGGGGCGAGCAGTACTTC; cdr3_aa: CASSLSFEGGEQYF
j_call: TRBJ1-5; clone_size: few; d_call: .; v_call: TRBV19; cdr3_length: 14; cdr3_nt: TGTGCCAGTAGTCCCCGACAGGGCAATCAGCCCCAGCATTTT; cdr3_aa: CASSPRQGNQPQHF
j_call: TRBJ2-4; clone_size: .; d_call: .; v_call: TRBV11-2; cdr3_length: 15; cdr3_nt: TGTGCCAGCAGTCTCCTGGACACGAGAAGCAACATTCAGTACTTC; cdr3_aa: CASSLLDTRSNIQYF
j_call: TRBJ2-7; clone_size: .; d_call: .; v_call: TRBV30; cdr3_length: 13; cdr3_nt: TGTGCCTGGGGTACTTGGAGGGGTTACGAGCAGTACTTC; cdr3_aa: CAWGTWRGYEQYF
j_call: TRBJ2-7; clone_size: .; d_call: .; v_call: TRBV27; cdr3_length: 14; cdr3_nt: TGTGCCAGCAGTTTAACGGGAGAGTACTACGAGCAGTACTTC; cdr3_aa: CASSLTGEYYEQYF
j_call: TRBJ1-5; clone_size: .; d_call: .; v_call: TRBV25-1; cdr3_length: 13; cdr3_nt: TGTGCCAGCAGTGCGGTAAGCAATCAGCCCCAGCATTTT; cdr3_aa: CASSAVSNQPQHF
j_call: TRBJ2-5; clone_size: .; d_call: .; v_call: TRBV19; cdr3_length: 14; cdr3_nt: TGTGCCAGTAGCCCGGCAAGGGGATCAGAGACCCAGTACTTC; cdr3_aa: CASSPARGSETQYF
j_call: TRBJ1-1; clone_size: .; d_call: TRBD1; v_call: TRBV28; cdr3_length: 14; cdr3_nt: TGTGCCAGCACCCCCGCGGGACAGGGGGCTGAGGCTTTCTTT; cdr3_aa: CASTPAGQGAEAFF
j_call: TRBJ2-7; clone_size: .; d_call: .; v_call: TRBV14; cdr3_length: 15; cdr3_nt: TGTGCCAGCAGCCAAGCATGGGGTAGCTCCTACGAGCAGTACTTC; cdr3_aa: CASSQAWGSSYEQYF
j_call: TRBJ2-2; clone_size: .; d_call: TRBD2; v_call: TRBV2; cdr3_length: 16; cdr3_nt: TGTGCCAGCAGTGAAGCAGGAGCGGGGGGCACCGGGGAGCTGTTTTTT; cdr3_aa: CASSEAGAGGTGELFF
j_call: TRBJ1-5; clone_size: .; d_call: .; v_call: TRBV10-3; cdr3_length: 20; cdr3_nt: TGTGCCATCAGTGAGTCTGGGCGAGACAGGATCAGATCGAGCAATCAGCCCCAGCATTTT; cdr3_aa: CAISESGRDRIRSSNQPQHF
j_call: TRBJ2-4; clone_size: once; d_call: TRBD1; v_call: TRBV9; cdr3_length: 15; cdr3_nt: TGTGCCAGCAACTATTACGGGACAGGAGGTGACATTCAGTACTTC; cdr3_aa: CASNYYGTGGDIQYF
j_call: TRBJ2-5; clone_size: few; d_call: TRBD2; v_call: TRBV27; cdr3_length: 16; cdr3_nt: TGTGCCAGCAGTCCTTCCCGGGGGACCGGGAGGGAGACCCAGTACTTC; cdr3_aa: CASSPSRGTGRETQYF
j_call: TRBJ1-4; clone_size: .; d_call: TRBD1; v_call: TRBV5-1; cdr3_length: 18; cdr3_nt: TGCGCCAGCAGCCCGGAGGGACAGGGGGTACCGGGTAATGAAAAACTGTTTTTT; cdr3_aa: CASSPEGQGVPGNEKLFF
j_call: TRBJ2-7; clone_size: .; d_call: .; v_call: TRBV27; cdr3_length: 16; cdr3_nt: TGTGCCAGCAGAACCCTTTGGGGGCCGGGGTCCTACGAGCAGTACTTC; cdr3_aa: CASRTLWGPGSYEQYF
j_call: TRBJ2-7; clone_size: once; d_call: .; v_call: TRBV27; cdr3_length: 9; cdr3_nt: TGTGCCAGCGGGTACGAGCAGTACTTC; cdr3_aa: CASGYEQYF
j_call: TRBJ2-1; clone_size: .; d_call: .; v_call: TRBV7-9; cdr3_length: 17; cdr3_nt: TGTGCCAGCAGCTCCCCCTTAGAACCCCATACCTACAATGAGCAGTTCTTC; cdr3_aa: CASSSPLEPHTYNEQFF
j_call: TRBJ2-2; clone_size: once; d_call: TRBD1; v_call: TRBV2; cdr3_length: 15; cdr3_nt: TGTGCCAGCAGTGATTGGGACAGGGGACCCGGGGAGCTGTTTTTT; cdr3_aa: CASSDWDRGPGELFF
j_call: TRBJ1-2; clone_size: once; d_call: TRBD1; v_call: TRBV7-9; cdr3_length: 14; cdr3_nt: TGTGCCAGCAGCGGGGAACAGGGGGCCGCTGGCTACACCTTC; cdr3_aa: CASSGEQGAAGYTF